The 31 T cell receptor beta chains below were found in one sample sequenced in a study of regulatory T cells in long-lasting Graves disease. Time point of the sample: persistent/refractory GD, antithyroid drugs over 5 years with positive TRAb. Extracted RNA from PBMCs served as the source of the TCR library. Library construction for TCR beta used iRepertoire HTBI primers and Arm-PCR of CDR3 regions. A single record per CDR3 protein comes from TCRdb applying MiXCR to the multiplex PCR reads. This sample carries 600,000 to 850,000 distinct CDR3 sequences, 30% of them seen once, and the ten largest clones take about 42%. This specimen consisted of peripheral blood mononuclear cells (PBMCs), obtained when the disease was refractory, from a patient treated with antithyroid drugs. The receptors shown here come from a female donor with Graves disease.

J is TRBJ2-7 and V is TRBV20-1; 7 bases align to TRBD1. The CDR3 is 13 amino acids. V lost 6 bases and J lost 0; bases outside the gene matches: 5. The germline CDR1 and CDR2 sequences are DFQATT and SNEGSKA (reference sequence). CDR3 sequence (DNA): TGCAGTGCAACGACAGGGCTCTCCTACGAGCAGTACTTC. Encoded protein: CSATTGLSYEQYF.

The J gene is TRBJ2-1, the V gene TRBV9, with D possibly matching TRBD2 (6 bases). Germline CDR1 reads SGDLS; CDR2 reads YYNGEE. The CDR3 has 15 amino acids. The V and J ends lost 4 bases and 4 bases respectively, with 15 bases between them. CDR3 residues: CASSQVGSGYNEQFF. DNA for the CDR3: TGTGCCAGCAGCCAGGTCGGGAGCGGATACAATGAGCAGTTCTTC.

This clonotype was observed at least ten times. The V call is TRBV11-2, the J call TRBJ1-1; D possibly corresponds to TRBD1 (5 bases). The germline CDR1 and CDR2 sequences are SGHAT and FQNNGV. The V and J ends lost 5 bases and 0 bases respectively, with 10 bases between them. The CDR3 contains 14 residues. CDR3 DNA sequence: TGTGCCAGCAGCCGTGGACAAATGAACACTGAAGCTTTCTTT. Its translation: CASSRGQMNTEAFF.

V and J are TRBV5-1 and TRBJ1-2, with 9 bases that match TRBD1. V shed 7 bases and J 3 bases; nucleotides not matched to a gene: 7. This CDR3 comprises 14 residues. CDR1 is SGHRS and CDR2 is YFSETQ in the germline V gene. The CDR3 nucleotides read TGCGCCAGCCGCCCGGGACAGGGATACTATGGCTACACCTTC. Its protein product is CASRPGQGYYGYTF.

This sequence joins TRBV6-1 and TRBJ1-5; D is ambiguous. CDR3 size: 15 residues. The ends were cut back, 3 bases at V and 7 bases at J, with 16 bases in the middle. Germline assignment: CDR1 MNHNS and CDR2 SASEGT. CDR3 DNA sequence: TGTGCCAGCAGTGATGATGGCGGGGAGCAACAGCCCCAGCATTTT. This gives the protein CASSDDGGEQQPQHF.

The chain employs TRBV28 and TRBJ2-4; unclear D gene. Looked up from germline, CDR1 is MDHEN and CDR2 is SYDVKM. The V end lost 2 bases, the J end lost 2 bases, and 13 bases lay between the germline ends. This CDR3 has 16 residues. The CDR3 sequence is CASSLPLPGSKNIQYF. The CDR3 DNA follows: TGTGCCAGCAGTTTACCCCTGCCAGGTTCCAAAAACATTCAGTACTTC.

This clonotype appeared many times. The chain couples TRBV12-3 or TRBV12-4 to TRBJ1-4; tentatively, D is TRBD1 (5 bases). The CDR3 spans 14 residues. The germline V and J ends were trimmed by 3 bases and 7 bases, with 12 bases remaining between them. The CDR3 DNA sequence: TGTGCCAGCAGTTTTGGGGCGCCGGGTGAAAAACTGTTTTTT. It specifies CASSFGAPGEKLFF.

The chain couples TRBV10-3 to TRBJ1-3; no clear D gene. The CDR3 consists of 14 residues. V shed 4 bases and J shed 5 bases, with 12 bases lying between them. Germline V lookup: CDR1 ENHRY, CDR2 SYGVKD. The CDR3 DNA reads TGTGCCATCAGTGGCCCGGGAGGGAGAAACACCATATATTTT. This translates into CAISGPGGRNTIYF.

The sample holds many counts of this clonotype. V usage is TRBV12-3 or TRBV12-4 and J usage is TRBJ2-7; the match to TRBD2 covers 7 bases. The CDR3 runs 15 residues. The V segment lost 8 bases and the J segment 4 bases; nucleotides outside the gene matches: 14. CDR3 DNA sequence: TGTGCCAGCTCCTTTCTGGCTAGCGGCTTTTACGAGCAGTACTTC. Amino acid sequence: CASSFLASGFYEQYF.

CDR3 nucleotide sequence: TGTGCCACCGGGACAAAGGCCCAAGAGACCCAGTACTTC. Amino acids: CATGTKAQETQYF. The chain combines TRBV15 with TRBJ2-5; weak D call: TRBD1 (6 bases). Germline V gene sequence: CDR1 LNHNV, CDR2 YYDKDF (reference sequence). This CDR3 is built from 13 residues. Trimming took 8 bases from V and 1 from J, leaving 11 bases between them.

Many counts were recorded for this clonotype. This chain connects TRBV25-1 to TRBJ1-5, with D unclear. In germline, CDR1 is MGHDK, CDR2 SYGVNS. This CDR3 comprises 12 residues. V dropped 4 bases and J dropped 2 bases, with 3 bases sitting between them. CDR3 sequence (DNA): TGTGCCAGCAGTGTAGGCAATCAGCCCCAGCATTTT. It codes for CASSVGNQPQHF. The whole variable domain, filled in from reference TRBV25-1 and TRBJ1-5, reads EADIYQTPRYLVIGTGKKITLECSQTMGHDKMYWYQQDPGMELHLIHYSYGVNSTEKGDLSSESTVSRIRTEHFPLTLESARPSHTSQYLCASSVGNQPQHFGDGTRLSIL.

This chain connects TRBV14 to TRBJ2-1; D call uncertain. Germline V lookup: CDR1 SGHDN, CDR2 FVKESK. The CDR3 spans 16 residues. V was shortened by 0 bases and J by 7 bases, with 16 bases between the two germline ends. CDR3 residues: CASSQESPEILNEQFF. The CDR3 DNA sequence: TGTGCCAGCAGCCAAGAATCGCCAGAAATTTTGAATGAGCAGTTCTTC.

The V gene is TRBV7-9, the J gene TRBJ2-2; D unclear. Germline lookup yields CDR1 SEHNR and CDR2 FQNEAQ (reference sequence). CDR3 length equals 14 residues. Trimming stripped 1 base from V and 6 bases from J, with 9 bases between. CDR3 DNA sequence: TGTGCCAGCAGCTTAGTCCCCGGACCCGGGGAGCTGTTTTTT. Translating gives CASSLVPGPGELFF.

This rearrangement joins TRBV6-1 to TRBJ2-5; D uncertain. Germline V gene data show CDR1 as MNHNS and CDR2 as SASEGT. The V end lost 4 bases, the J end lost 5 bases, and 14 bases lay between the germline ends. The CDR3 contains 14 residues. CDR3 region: CASSGRSRGETQYF. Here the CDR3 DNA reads TGTGCCAGCAGTGGCCGAAGTAGAGGCGAGACCCAGTACTTC.

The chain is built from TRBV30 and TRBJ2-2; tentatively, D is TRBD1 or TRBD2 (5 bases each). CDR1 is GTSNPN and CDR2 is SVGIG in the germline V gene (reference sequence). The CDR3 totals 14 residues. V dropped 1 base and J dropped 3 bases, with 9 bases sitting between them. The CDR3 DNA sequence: TGTGCCTGGAGTGCGCGAGGGGACACCGGGGAGCTGTTTTTT. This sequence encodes CAWSARGDTGELFF.

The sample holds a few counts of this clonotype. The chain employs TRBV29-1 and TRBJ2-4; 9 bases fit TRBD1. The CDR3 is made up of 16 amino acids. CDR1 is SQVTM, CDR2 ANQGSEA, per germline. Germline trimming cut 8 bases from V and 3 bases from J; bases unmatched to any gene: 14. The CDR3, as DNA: TGCAGCATCCCCTCAATCGACAGGGGGAACAAAAACATTCAGTACTTC. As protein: CSIPSIDRGNKNIQYF. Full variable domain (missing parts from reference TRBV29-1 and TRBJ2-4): SAVISQKPSRDICQRGTSLTIQCQVDSQVTMMFWYRQQPGQSLTLIATANQGSEATYESGFVIDKFPISRPNLTFSTLTVSNMSPEDSSIYLCSIPSIDRGNKNIQYFGAGTRLSVL.

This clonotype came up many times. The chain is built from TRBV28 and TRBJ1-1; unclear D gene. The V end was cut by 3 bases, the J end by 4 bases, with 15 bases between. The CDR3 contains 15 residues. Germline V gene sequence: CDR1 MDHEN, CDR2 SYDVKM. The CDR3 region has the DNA TGTGCCAGCAGTTTTGTAGGCCCTCGCGGCACTGAAGCTTTCTTT. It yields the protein CASSFVGPRGTEAFF.

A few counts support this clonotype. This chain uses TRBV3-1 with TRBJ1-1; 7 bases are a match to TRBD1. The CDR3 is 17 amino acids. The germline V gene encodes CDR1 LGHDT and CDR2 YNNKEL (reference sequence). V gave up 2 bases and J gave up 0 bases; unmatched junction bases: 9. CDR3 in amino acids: CASSQSLGGQVNTEAFF. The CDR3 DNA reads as TGTGCCAGCAGCCAATCCCTCGGAGGACAGGTGAACACTGAAGCTTTCTTT.

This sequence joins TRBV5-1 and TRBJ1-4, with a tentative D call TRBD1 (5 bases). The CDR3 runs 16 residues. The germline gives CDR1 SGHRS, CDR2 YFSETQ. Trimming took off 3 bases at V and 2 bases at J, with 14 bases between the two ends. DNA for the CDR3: TGCGCCAGCAGCTGGTCTCTCCGGGGGACTAATGAAAAACTGTTTTTT. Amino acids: CASSWSLRGTNEKLFF.

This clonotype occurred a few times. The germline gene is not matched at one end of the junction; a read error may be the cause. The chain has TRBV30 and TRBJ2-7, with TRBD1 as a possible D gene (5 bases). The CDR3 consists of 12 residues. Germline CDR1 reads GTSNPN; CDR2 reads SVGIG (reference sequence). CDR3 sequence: CAWSVRSGALAF. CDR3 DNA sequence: TGTGCCTGGAGTGTACGGAGTGGGGCCCTTGCCTTC. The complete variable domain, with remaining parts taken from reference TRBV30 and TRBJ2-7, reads SQTIHQWPATLVQPVGSPLSLECTVEGTSNPNLYWYRQAAGRGLQLLFYSVGIGQISSEVPQNLSASRPQDRQFILSSKKLLLSDSGFYLCAWSVRSGALAFGPGTRLTVT.

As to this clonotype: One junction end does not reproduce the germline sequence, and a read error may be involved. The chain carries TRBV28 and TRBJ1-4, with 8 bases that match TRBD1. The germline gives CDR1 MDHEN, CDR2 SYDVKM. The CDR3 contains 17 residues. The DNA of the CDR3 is TGTGCCAACAGTTTAGACCCCCAGGGGGCCTTTAATGAAAAACTGTTTTTT. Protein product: CANSLDPQGAFNEKLFF.

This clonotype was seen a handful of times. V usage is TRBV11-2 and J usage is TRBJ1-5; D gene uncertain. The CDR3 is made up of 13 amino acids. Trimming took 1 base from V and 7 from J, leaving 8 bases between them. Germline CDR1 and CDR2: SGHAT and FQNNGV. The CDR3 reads CASSLAGVQPQHF. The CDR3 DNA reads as TGTGCCAGCAGCTTAGCAGGCGTCCAGCCCCAGCATTTT.

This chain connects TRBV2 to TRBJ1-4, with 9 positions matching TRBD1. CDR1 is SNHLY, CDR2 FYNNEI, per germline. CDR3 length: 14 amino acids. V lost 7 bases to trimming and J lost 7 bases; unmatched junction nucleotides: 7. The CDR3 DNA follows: TGTGCCAGCACCGGACAGGGGCTCGCTGAAAAACTGTTTTTT. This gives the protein CASTGQGLAEKLFF.

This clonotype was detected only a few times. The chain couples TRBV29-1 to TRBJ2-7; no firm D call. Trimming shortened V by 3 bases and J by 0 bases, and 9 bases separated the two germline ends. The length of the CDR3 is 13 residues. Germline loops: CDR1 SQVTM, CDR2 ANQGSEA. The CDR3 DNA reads TGCAGCGTTGAGACCCTTACCTCCTACGAGCAGTACTTC. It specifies CSVETLTSYEQYF.

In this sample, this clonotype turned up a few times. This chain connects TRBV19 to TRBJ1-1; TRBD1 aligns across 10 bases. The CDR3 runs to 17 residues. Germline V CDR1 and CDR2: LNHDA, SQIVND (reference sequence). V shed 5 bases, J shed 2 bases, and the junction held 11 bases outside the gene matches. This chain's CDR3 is CASSRRGGDRGNTEAFF. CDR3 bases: TGTGCCAGTAGTCGCCGCGGCGGGGACAGGGGTAACACTGAAGCTTTCTTT. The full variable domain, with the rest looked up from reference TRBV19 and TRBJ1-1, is DGGITQSPKYLFRKEGQNVTLSCEQNLNHDAMYWYRQDPGQGLRLIYYSQIVNDFQKGDIAEGYSVSREKKESFPLTVTSAQKNPTAFYLCASSRRGGDRGNTEAFFGQGTRLTVV.

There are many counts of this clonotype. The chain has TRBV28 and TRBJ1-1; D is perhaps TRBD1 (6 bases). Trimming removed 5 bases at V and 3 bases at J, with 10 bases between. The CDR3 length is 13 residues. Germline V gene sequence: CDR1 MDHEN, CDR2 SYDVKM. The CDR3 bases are TGTGCCAGCAGTGACAGGACAGACACTGAAGCTTTCTTT. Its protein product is CASSDRTDTEAFF.

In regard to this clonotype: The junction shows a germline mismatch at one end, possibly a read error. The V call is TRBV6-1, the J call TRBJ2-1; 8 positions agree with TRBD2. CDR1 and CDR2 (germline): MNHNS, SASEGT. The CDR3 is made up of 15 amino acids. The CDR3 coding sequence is TGCGCCAGCACCGAGAGCGGGAGACCCTACAATGAGCAGTTCTTC. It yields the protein CASTESGRPYNEQFF.

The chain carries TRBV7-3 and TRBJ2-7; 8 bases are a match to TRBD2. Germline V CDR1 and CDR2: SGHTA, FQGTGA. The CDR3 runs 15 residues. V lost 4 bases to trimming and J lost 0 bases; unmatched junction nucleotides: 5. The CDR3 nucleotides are TGTGCCAGCAGCTGTACTAGCGGAAACTCCTACGAGCAGTACTTC. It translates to CASSCTSGNSYEQYF.

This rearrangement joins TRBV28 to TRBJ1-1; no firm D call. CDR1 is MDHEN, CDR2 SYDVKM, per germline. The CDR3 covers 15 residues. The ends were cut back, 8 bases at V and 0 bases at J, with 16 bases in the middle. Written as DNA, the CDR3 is TGTGCCAGCTCCCTTCTGGGCCGGATGAACACTGAAGCTTTCTTT. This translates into CASSLLGRMNTEAFF.

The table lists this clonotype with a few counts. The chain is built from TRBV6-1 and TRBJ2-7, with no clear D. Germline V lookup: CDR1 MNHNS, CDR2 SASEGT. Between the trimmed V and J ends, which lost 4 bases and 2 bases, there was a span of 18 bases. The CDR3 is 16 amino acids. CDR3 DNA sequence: TGTGCCAGCAGTGGAGTTTTGGGAACAAACACCTACGAGCAGTACTTC. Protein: CASSGVLGTNTYEQYF.

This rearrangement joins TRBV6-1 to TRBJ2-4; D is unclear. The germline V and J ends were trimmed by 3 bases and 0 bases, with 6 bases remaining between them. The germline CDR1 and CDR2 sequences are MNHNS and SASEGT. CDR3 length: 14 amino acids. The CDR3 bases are TGTGCCAGCAGTGATTGGGTAGCCAAAAACATTCAGTACTTC. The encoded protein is CASSDWVAKNIQYF.